This TCR beta chain was retrieved from a study of cytomegalovirus exposure and HLA in healthy donors. Regarding the study as a whole: There were a few CMV-associated chains whose specificity for CMV antigens was confirmed in vitro. Subsequent analysis of the 100 to 150 validation repertoires found a tendency for first-cohort TCR clusters to co-occur. Across donors, most TCRs were seen rarely, yet some public ones were widespread. The authors listed 164 TCR beta chains as cytomegalovirus-associated.

Per the germline V gene, CDR1 is MGHRA and CDR2 is YSYEKL. Trimming removed 4 bases from V and 0 bases from J, with 13 bases in between. The CDR3 contains 15 residues. A remark on this clone: Its antigen is currently unknown.

Produced via immunoSEQ multiplex PCR; TCRdb's table is partial and in-frame only. In the table there are fewer than 350,000 clones, 88% of which are singletons. V is TRBV4-1 and J is TRBJ2-7; D is possibly TRBD2 (5 bases). The origin of this receptor is a woman between 18 and 29 years old in good health and CMV-seronegative. Sample: PBMCs. Here the CDR3 DNA reads TGCGCCAGCAGCCCCGTTAGCGAGAGCTCCTACGAGCAGTACTTC. Amino acid sequence: CASSPVSESSYEQYF.